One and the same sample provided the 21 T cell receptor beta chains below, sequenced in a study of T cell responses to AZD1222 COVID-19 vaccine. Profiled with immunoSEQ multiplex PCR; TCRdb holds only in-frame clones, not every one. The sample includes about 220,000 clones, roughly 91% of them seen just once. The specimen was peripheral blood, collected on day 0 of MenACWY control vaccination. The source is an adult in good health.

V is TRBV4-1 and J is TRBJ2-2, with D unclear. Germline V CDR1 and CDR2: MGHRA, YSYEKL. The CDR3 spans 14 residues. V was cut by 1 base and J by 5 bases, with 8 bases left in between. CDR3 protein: CASSQVGLTGELFF. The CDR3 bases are TGCGCCAGCAGCCAAGTTGGGCTAACCGGGGAGCTGTTTTTT.

CDR3 sequence: CASSPTGVSGNTIYF. In DNA, the CDR3 is TGTGCCAGCTCACCAACAGGGGTCTCTGGAAACACCATATATTTT. The rearrangement uses TRBV18 and TRBJ1-3; 7 nucleotides agree with TRBD1. In germline, CDR1 is KGHSH, CDR2 LQKENI. V dropped 2 bases and J dropped 0; count of bases not matched to a gene: 1. This CDR3 is built from 15 residues.

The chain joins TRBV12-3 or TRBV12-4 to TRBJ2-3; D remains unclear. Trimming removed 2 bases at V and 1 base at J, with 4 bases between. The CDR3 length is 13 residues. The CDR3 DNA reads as TGTGCCAGCAGTTTAACAGGCACAGATACGCAGTATTTT. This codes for CASSLTGTDTQYF.

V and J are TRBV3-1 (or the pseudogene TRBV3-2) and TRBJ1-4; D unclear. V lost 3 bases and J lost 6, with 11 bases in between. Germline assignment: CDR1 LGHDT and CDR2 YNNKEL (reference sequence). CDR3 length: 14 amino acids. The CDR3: CASSHRAAHEKLFF. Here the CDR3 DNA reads TGTGCCAGCAGCCACCGGGCTGCCCATGAAAAACTGTTTTTT.

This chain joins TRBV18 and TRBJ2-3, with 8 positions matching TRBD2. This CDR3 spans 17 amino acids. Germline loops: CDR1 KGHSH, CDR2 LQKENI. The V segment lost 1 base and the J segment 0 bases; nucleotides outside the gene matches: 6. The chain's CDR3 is CASSPLGAGASTDTQYF. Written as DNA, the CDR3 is TGTGCCAGCTCACCACTAGGAGCGGGGGCCAGCACAGATACGCAGTATTTT.

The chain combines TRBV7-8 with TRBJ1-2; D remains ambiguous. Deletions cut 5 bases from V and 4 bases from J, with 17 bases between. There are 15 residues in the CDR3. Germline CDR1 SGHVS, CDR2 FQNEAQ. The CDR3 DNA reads TGTGCCAGCAGCCGAGACCGGCTAGGGCCCTATGGCTACACCTTC. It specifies CASSRDRLGPYGYTF.

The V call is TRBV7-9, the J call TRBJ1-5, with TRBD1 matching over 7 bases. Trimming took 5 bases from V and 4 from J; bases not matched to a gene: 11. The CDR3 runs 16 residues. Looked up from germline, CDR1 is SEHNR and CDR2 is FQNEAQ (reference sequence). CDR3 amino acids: CASSPDGTVPNQPQHF. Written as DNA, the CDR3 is TGTGCCAGCAGCCCAGACGGGACAGTTCCTAATCAGCCCCAGCATTTT.

CDR3 in amino acids: CASSDFRRDTEAFF. In nucleotides, the CDR3 is TGTGCCAGCAGTGATTTCCGAAGGGACACTGAAGCTTTCTTT. V usage is TRBV2 and J usage is TRBJ1-1; D is ambiguous. Trimming pared 3 bases from V and 3 bases from J, leaving 11 bases between. Germline V gene data show CDR1 as SNHLY and CDR2 as FYNNEI. The CDR3 covers 14 residues.

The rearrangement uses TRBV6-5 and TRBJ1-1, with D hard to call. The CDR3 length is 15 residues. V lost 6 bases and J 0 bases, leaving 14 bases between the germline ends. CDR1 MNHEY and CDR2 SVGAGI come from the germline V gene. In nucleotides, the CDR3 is TGTGCCAGCAGACAAGGCAGGCCGTTGAACACTGAAGCTTTCTTT. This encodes CASRQGRPLNTEAFF.

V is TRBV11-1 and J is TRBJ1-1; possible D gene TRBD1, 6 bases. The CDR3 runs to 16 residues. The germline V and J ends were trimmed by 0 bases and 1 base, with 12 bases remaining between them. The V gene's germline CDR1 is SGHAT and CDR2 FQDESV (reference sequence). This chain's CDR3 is CASSLAEGGANTEAFF. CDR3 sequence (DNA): TGTGCCAGCAGCTTAGCGGAAGGGGGGGCGAACACTGAAGCTTTCTTT.

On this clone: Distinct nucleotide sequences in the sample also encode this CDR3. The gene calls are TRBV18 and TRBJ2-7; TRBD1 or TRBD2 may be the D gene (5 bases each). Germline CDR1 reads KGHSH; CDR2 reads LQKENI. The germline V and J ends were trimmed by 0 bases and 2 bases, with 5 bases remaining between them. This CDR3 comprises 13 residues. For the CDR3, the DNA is TGTGCCAGCTCACCACCGGGGGCCTACGAGCAGTACTTC. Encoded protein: CASSPPGAYEQYF.

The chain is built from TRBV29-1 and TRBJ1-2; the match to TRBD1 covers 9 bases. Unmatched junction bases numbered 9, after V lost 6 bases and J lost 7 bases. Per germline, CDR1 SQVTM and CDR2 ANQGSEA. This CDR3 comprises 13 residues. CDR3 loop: CSVRDRVGFGYTF. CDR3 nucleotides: TGCAGCGTCCGGGACAGGGTAGGGTTTGGCTACACCTTC. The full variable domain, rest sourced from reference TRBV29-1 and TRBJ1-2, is SAVISQKPSRDICQRGTSLTIQCQVDSQVTMMFWYRQQPGQSLTLIATANQGSEATYESGFVIDKFPISRPNLTFSTLTVSNMSPEDSSIYLCSVRDRVGFGYTFGSGTRLTVV.

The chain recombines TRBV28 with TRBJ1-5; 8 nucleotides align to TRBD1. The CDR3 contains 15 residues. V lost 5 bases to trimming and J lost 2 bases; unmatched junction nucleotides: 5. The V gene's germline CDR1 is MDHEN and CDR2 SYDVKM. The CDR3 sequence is CASSTGQGGNQPQHF. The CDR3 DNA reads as TGTGCCAGCAGTACTGGACAGGGAGGCAATCAGCCCCAGCATTTT.

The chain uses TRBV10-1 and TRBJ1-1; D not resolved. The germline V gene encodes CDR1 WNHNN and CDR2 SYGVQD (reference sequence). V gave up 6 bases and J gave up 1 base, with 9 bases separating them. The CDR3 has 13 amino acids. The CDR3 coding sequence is TGCGCCAGCAGCACCATACCGAACACTGAAGCTTTCTTT. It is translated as CASSTIPNTEAFF.

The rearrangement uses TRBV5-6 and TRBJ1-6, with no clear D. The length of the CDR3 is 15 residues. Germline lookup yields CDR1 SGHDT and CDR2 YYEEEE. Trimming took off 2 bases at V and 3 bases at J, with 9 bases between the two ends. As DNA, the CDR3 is TGTGCCAGCAGCTTAGTACAGATCTATAATTCACCCCTCCACTTT. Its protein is CASSLVQIYNSPLHF.

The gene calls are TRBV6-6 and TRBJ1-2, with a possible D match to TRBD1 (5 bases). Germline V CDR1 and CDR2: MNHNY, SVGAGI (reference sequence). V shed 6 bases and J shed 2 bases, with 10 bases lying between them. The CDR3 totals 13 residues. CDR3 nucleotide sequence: TGTGCCAGCAGCGAAACAGGAAACTATGGCTACACCTTC. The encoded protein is CASSETGNYGYTF.

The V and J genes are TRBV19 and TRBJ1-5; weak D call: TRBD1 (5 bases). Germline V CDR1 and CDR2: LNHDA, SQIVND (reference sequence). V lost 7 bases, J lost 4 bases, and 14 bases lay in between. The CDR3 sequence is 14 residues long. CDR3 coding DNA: TGTGCCAGTACCATGGGGAACAGGAATCAGCCCCAGCATTTT. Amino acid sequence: CASTMGNRNQPQHF.

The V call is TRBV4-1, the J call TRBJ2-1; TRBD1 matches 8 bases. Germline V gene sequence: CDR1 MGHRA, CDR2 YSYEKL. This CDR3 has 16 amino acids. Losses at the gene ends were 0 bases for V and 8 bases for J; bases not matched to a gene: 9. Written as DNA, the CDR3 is TGCGCCAGCAGCCAAGATGTGGACAGGGTATCGGATGAGCAGTTCTTC. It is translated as CASSQDVDRVSDEQFF.

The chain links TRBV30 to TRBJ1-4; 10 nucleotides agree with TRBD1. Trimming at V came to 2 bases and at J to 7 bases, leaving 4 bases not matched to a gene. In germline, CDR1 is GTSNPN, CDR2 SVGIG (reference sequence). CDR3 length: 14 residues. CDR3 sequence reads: CAWSTGTGVEKLFF. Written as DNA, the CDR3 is TGTGCCTGGAGTACCGGGACAGGGGTTGAAAAACTGTTTTTT.

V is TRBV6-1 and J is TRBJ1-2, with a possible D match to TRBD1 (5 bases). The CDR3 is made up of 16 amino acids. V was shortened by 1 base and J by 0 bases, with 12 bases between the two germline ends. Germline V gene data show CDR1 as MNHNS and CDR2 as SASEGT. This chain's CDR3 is CASSEGVGLTNYGYTF. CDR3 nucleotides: TGTGCCAGCAGTGAAGGTGTGGGGCTAACTAACTATGGCTACACCTTC.

The CDR3 coding sequence is TGTGCCAGTAGTATAGGACAGGGCTCGGGGACTGAAGCTTTCTTT. This encodes CASSIGQGSGTEAFF. The chain combines TRBV19 with TRBJ1-1, with 7 bases lining up with TRBD1. Trimming removed 1 base from V and 5 bases from J; junction bases left unmatched: 7. The CDR3 spans 15 residues. CDR1 and CDR2 from the germline V gene are LNHDA and SQIVND (reference sequence).